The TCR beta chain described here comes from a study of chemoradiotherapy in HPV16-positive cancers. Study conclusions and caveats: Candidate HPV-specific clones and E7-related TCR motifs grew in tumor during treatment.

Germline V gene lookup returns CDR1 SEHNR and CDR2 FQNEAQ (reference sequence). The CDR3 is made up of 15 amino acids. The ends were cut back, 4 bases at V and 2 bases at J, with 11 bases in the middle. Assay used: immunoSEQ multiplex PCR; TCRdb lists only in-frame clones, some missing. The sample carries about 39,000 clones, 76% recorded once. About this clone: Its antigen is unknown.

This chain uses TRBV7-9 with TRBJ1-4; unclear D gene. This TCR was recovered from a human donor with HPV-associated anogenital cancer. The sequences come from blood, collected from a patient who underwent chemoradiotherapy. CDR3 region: CASSYPLVTNEKLFF. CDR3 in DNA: TGTGCCAGCAGCTACCCCCTCGTGACTAATGAAAAACTGTTTTTT.